A selection of T cell receptor beta chains follows, all from one sample in a study of blood T cell repertoires in COVID-19. TCRdb keeps only in-frame clones here, not all; method: immunoSEQ multiplex PCR. The sample yields more than 300,000 clones, about 87% seen once. The sequencing input was PBMCs or T cells enriched from blood (not recorded which). All receptors come from a middle-aged man in a cohort exposed to, infected with or recovered from COVID-19 (not recorded which). Both conserved end residues are part of each CDR3.

CASSGQPQETQYF TRBJ2-5 TRBV5-1
CATSSPPGQGGKQPQHF TRBJ1-5 TRBV15
CASSLPRDMNTEAFF TRBJ1-1 TRBV7-3
CASSVVQGSGEQYF TRBJ2-7 TRBV9
CASSSPDRRINEKLFF TRBJ1-4 TRBV28
CASRGSAGATTGELFF TRBJ2-2 TRBV19
CASSLGTGGWNTEAFF TRBJ1-1 TRBV7-2
CAWSVPPSYGYTF TRBJ1-2 TRBV30
CASGGGSEYTEAFF TRBJ1-1 TRBV7-9
CASSLAPGLAGETQYF TRBJ2-5 TRBV5-1
CASRAGQGNTEAFF TRBJ1-1 TRBV7-9
CASSYWTDTEAFF TRBJ1-1 TRBV6-5
CASSLEQAPYEQYF TRBJ2-7 TRBV28
CAWKRTGGRGYGYTF TRBJ1-2 TRBV30
CASSLSPLADTQYF TRBJ2-3 TRBV27
CASSLRREAPYGELFF TRBJ2-2 TRBV3-1/TRBV3-2
CASSQEILRAGTRGTYEQYF TRBJ2-7 TRBV4-1
CASNHIPSSGANVLTF TRBJ2-6 TRBV19
CASSPGQLRDSPLHF TRBJ1-6 TRBV5-1
CASSLWGAGELFF TRBJ2-2 TRBV5-1
CASSLQQGGTGELFF TRBJ2-2 TRBV7-2
CASSLTGTGNEQYF TRBJ2-7 TRBV4-2
CASSLGRRLAGGDTQYF TRBJ2-3 TRBV5-1
CASSFYSYNEQFF TRBJ2-1 TRBV27
CATDSGSKYNEQFF TRBJ2-1 TRBV24-1
CASKTRAGGEEQYF TRBJ2-7 TRBV3-1/TRBV3-2
CASSQGGDRGYTF TRBJ1-2 TRBV5-1
CSVLRQANTEAFF TRBJ1-1 TRBV29-1
CASSLGTGGNEQFF TRBJ2-1 TRBV7-8
CASSSKQGAAEAFF TRBJ1-1 TRBV5-1
CASSMMGHPGQPQHF TRBJ1-5 TRBV19
CASSLDGLMNTEAFF TRBJ1-1 TRBV5-1
CASSLTQRNEQYF TRBJ2-7 TRBV6-5
CASSEEPSGSYGYTF TRBJ1-2 TRBV25-1
CSVLPGTINYGYTF TRBJ1-2 TRBV29-1
CSGVGENQNEQFF TRBJ2-1 TRBV29-1
CASSLRLAGVLDNEQFF TRBJ2-1 TRBV11-2
CAWSTGLKSTEAFF TRBJ1-1 TRBV30
CSARILSEQYF TRBJ2-7 TRBV20-1
CASSLKTDYNSPLHF TRBJ1-6 TRBV7-9
CASSSPGTDYGYTF TRBJ1-2 TRBV28
CAWSVSRGQADTQYF TRBJ2-3 TRBV30
CASSLSRGYQPQHF TRBJ1-5 TRBV3-1/TRBV3-2
CATSRETSGGYNEQFF TRBJ2-1 TRBV15
CASSSTGGGANVLTF TRBJ2-6 TRBV28
CASSLIGLAGAKEQYF TRBJ2-7 TRBV7-9
CASSLTSGTSSYNEQFF TRBJ2-1 TRBV7-2